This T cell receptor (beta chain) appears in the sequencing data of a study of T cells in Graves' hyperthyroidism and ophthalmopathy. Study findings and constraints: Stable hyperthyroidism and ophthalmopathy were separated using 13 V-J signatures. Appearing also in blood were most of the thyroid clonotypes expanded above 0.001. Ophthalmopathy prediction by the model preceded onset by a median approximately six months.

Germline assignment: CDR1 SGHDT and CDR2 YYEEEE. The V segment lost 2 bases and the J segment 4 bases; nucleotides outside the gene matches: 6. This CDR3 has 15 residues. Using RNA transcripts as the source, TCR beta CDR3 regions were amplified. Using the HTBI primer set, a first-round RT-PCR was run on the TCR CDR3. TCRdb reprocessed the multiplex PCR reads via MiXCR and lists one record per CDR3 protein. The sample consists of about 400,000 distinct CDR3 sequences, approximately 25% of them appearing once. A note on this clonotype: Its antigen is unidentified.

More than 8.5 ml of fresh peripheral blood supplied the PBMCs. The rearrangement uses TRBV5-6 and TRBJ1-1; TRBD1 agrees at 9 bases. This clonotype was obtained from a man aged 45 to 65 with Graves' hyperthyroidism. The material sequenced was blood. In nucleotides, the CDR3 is TGTGCCAGCAGCTTCAGACAGGGGGTTTCCACTGAAGCTTTCTTT. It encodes CASSFRQGVSTEAFF.